This T cell receptor (beta chain) is from a study of cytomegalovirus exposure and HLA in healthy donors. Whole-study results and caveats: The study designated 150 to 200 TCR beta chains cytomegalovirus-associated.

TCRdb's copy holds only in-frame clones and misses some; the assay was immunoSEQ multiplex PCR. The sample lists some 260,000 clones, about 90% seen once, with 3% to 3.5% in the top ten. Germline trimming cut 5 bases from V and 10 bases from J; bases unmatched to any gene: 7. The CDR3 is 13 residues long. Germline CDR1 MDHEN, CDR2 SYDVKM. Note on this clone: Antigen specificity is unknown.

Specimen: PBMCs. This sequence joins TRBV28 and TRBJ1-4, with TRBD1 matching over 7 bases. The TCR originated in a woman aged 25 to 45 in good health and CMV-seronegative. CDR3 coding DNA: TGTGCCAGCAGTCCCGGACAGGTCGGAAAACTGTTTTTT. It is translated as CASSPGQVGKLFF.